Sequencing of this TCR beta chain was carried out in a study of T cell repertoires in cytomegalovirus infection. To note about this clonotype: Its antigen remains unknown.

TCRdb used MiXCR to reprocess the reads, holding one entry per CDR3 protein. Of 900,000 to 950,000 distinct CDR3 sequences in the sample, about a third were seen once. From germline, CDR1 is MNHNY and CDR2 SVGAGI (reference sequence). Trimming stripped 5 bases from V and 0 bases from J, with 17 bases between. The CDR3 length is 17 residues. This chain joins TRBV6-6 and TRBJ2-1, with D possibly TRBD2 on 7 matching bases. The input for sequencing was cultured CD8+ T cells from PBMCs, taken from culture after CMV antigen stimulation. The receptor was isolated from a human donor in good health (CMV status not recorded). Some clones in this sample may be carry-over from other donors' samples. Here the CDR3 reads CASSVGGVFRSYNEQFF. In DNA, the CDR3 is TGTGCCAGCAGTGTAGGGGGGGTCTTTCGCTCCTACAATGAGCAGTTCTTC.